The T cell receptor beta chain under discussion was sequenced for a study of blood T cell repertoires in COVID-19. In the study overall: The United States, Italy and Spain were the sources of the acute and convalescent COVID-19 samples. PBMCs, B-cell-depleted T cells, or T cells provided the cDNA or gDNA that made up the material.

CDR1 MNHEY and CDR2 SVGEGT come from the germline V gene. V lost 2 bases and J lost 6; bases outside the gene matches: 6. This CDR3 spans 15 amino acids. In the source study's methods: From reference gene primer amplification, estimates of nucleated cell counts were derived. Repertoires were generated with immunoSEQ multiplex PCR, while TCRdb's copy carries only in-frame clones and drops some. The V and J calls and clone size were taken over from that table, and D and trimming were inferred from the DNA. This table holds under 250,000 clones, 80% to 85% found once. The clonotype originates from a woman under 40 who had recovered from COVID-19. The sequenced sample consisted of peripheral blood. The chain carries TRBV6-2 or TRBV6-3 and TRBJ1-4, with 7 bases identical to TRBD1. CDR3 region: CASSYAQGSDEKLFF. CDR3 in DNA: TGTGCCAGCAGTTACGCACAGGGGAGCGATGAAAAACTGTTTTTT.